The rows below give T cell receptor beta chains drawn from one sample of a study of blood T cells in healthy people across ages. TCRdb called the 5' RACE reads again in MiXCR, with one record for every CDR3 protein. The table has 800,000 to 950,000 distinct CDR3 sequences, 25% to 30% seen once. The data were also submitted as part of a second study, on T cells of mothers and their children.

The sequencing sample was made of blood. The receptors were sampled from a middle-aged woman in good health. Each CDR3 is given with its conserved first and last residue. A D gene is named only where the DNA matches it firmly. Expanded clones are given a class, and other clones once, few, many or no size at all.

clone_size	j_call	v_call	d_call	cdr3_aa	cdr3_nt
.	TRBJ2-7	TRBV20-1	TRBD2	CSASNVGRGKNEQYF	TGCAGTGCCTCAAACGTCGGGCGGGGGAAGAACGAGCAGTACTTC
few	TRBJ2-5	TRBV6-1	TRBD2	CASSPRGGALGTQYF	TGTGCCAGCAGTCCCCGCGGGGGGGCCTTGGGGACCCAGTACTTC
.	TRBJ2-4	TRBV6-6	.	CASSLFGVRDIQYF	TGTGCCAGCAGTTTATTCGGGGTTCGGGACATTCAGTACTTC
many	TRBJ1-2	TRBV9	.	CASSAELGRMGYTF	TGTGCCAGCAGCGCAGAATTGGGACGGATGGGCTACACCTTC
few	TRBJ1-5	TRBV20-1	TRBD1	CSAREARGRYGQPQHF	TGCAGTGCTAGAGAGGCCAGGGGGCGCTATGGTCAGCCCCAGCATTTT
.	TRBJ2-1	TRBV18	.	CASSPRDLNEQFF	TGTGCCAGCTCACCACGGGACCTCAATGAGCAGTTCTTC
few	TRBJ2-7	TRBV7-9	TRBD2	CASSSGTSGGVYEQYF	TGTGCCAGCAGCAGCGGGACTAGCGGGGGCGTATACGAGCAGTACTTC
.	TRBJ2-3	TRBV4-1	TRBD1	CASSYQPTGADTQYF	TGCGCCAGCAGCTACCAACCGACAGGGGCAGATACGCAGTATTTT
many	TRBJ1-2	TRBV20-1	.	CSASRTGKDYGYTF	TGCAGTGCTAGTCGCACGGGGAAGGACTATGGCTACACCTTC
.	TRBJ2-7	TRBV7-2	TRBD2	CASTWEGGVGSSYEQYF	TGTGCCAGCACCTGGGAGGGAGGGGTAGGGTCCTCCTACGAGCAGTACTTC
.	TRBJ2-7	TRBV21-1	.	CATQTSGASYEQYF	TGTGCCACCCAAACTAGCGGGGCGTCCTACGAGCAGTACTTC
few	TRBJ2-1	TRBV13	.	CATGARRTLGYNEQFF	TGTGCCACCGGAGCCCGGCGGACCCTGGGCTACAATGAGCAGTTCTTC
.	TRBJ2-5	TRBV7-7	TRBD1	CASSSGTGPESQYF	TGTGCTAGCAGCTCCGGGACAGGGCCCGAGTCCCAGTACTTC
.	TRBJ1-3	TRBV7-2	.	CASSLAQGSGNTIYF	TGTGCCAGCAGCTTGGCCCAGGGCTCTGGAAACACCATATATTTT
few	TRBJ2-7	TRBV7-2	.	CASSSTTPYEQYF	TGTGCCAGCAGCTCGACTACCCCCTACGAGCAGTACTTC
.	TRBJ2-3	TRBV20-1	TRBD2	CSARTQPGLGADTQYF	TGCAGTGCTAGAACTCAACCGGGACTAGGGGCAGATACGCAGTATTTT
few	TRBJ2-1	TRBV5-1	.	CASSLPGRLNEQFF	TGCGCCAGCAGCTTGCCTGGCAGGCTCAATGAGCAGTTCTTC
.	TRBJ2-1	TRBV12-3/TRBV12-4	.	CASSYTGPYNEQFF	TGTGCCAGCAGTTATACGGGGCCGTACAATGAGCAGTTCTTC